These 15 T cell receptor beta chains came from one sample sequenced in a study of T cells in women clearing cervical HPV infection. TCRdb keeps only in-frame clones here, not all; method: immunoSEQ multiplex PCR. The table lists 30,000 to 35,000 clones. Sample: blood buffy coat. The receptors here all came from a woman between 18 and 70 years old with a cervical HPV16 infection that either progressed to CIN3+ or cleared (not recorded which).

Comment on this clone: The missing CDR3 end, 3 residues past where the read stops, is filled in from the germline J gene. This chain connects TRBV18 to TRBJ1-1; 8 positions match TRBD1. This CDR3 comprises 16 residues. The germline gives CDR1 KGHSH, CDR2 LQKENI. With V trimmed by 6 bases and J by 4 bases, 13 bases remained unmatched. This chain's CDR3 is CASSRGAGGVGTEAFF. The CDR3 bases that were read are TGTGCCAGCTCCCGGGGGGCAGGGGGCGTGGGCACTGAA.

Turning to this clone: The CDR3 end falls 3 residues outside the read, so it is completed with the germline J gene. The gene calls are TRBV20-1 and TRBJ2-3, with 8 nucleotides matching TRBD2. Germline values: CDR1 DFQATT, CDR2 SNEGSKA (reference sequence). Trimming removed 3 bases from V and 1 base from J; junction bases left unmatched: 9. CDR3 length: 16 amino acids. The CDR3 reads CSASFGGAFGTDTQYF. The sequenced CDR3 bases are TGCAGTGCTAGCTTCGGGGGGGCCTTCGGCACAGATACG.

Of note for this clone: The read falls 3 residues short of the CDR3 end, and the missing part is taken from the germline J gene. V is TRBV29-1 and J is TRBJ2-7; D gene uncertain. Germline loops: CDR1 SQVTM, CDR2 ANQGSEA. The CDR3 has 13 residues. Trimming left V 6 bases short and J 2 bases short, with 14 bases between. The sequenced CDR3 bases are TGCAGCGTGAGGCGTGGCGGCCCCTACGAG. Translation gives CSVRRGGPYE. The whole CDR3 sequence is CSVRRGGPYEQYF.

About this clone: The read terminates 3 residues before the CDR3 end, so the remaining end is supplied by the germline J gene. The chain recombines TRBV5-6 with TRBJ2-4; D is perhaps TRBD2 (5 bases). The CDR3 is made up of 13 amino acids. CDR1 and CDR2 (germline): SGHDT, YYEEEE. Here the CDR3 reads CASRSGFQGGQYF. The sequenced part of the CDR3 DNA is TGTGCCAGCAGAAGCGGTTTTCAAGGAGGT.

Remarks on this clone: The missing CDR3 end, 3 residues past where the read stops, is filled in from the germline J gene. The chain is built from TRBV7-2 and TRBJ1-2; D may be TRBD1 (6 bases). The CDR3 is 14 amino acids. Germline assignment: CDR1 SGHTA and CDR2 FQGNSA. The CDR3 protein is CASSFGRGAYDYTF. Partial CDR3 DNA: TGTGCCAGCAGCTTTGGGCGGGGGGCCTACGAC.

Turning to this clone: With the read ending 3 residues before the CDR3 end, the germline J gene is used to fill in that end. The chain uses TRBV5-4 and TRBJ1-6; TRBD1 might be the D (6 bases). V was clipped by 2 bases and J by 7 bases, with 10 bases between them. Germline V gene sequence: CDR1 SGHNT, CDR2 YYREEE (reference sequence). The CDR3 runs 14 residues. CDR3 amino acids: CASSFDRWNSPLHF. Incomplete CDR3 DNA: TGTGCCAGCAGCTTCGACAGGTGGAATTCACCC.

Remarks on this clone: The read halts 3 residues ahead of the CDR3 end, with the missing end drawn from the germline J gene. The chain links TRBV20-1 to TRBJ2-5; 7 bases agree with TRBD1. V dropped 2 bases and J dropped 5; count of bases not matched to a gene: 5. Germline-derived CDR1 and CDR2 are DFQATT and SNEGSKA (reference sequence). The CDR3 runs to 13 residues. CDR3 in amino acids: CSARRGHQETQYF. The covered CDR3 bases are TGCAGTGCTAGAAGGGGGCATCAGGAGACC.

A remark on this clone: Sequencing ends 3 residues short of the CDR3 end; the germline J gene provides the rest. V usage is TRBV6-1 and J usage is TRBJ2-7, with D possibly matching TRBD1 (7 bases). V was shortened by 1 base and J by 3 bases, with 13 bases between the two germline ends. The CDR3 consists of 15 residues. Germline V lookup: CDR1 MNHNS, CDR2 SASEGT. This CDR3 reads CASSEVGGQRYEQYF. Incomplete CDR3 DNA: TGTGCCAGCAGTGAAGTGGGGGGACAGCGCTACGAG.

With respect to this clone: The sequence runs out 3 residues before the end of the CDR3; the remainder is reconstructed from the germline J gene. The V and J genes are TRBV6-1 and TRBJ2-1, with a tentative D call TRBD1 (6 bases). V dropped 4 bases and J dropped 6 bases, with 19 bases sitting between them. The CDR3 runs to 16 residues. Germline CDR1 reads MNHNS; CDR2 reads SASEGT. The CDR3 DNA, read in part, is TGTGCCAGCAGTGCCCCGACAGTGATGGGGGCCAATGAG. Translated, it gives CASSAPTVMGANE. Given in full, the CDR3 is CASSAPTVMGANEQFF.

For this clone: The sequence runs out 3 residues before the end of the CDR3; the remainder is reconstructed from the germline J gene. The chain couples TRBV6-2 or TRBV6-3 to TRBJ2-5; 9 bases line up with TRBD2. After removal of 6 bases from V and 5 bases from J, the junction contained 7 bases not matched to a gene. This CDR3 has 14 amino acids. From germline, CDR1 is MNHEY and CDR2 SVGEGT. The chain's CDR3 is CASRPRGGIETQYF. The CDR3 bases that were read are TGTGCCAGCAGGCCGCGGGGGGGGATCGAGACC.

The part of the CDR3 DNA that was read is TGTGCCAGCAGTGTCGACAGGAATGAG. Residues: CASSVDRNE. In full, the CDR3 is CASSVDRNEQFF. The chain has TRBV2 and TRBJ2-1; a weak D match, TRBD1 (6 bases). The read ends 3 residues early relative to the CDR3; the germline J gene fills the gap. The germline CDR1 and CDR2 sequences are SNHLY and FYNNEI. There are 12 residues in the CDR3. Deletions cut 4 bases from V and 7 bases from J, with 8 bases between. Full variable domain (remainder filled in from reference TRBV2 and TRBJ2-1): EPEVTQTPSHQVTQMGQEVILRCVPISNHLYFYWYRQILGQKVEFLVSFYNNEISEKSEIFDDQFSVERPDGSNFTLKIRSTKLEDSAMYFCASSVDRNEQFFGPGTRLTVL.

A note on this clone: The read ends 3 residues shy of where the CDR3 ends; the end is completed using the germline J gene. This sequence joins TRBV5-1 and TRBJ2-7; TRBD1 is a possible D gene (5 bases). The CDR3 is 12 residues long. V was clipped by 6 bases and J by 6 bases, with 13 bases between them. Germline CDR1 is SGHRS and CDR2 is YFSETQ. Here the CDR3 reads CASKFGQGEQYF. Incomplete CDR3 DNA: TGCGCCAGCAAGTTCGGGCAGGGCGAG.

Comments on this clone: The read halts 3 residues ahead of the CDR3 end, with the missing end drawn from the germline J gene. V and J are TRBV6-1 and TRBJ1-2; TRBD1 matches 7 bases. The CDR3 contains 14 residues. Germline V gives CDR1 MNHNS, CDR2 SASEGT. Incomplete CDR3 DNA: TGTGCCAGCAGTGGACCCACAGGGGTAGATACC. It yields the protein CASSGPTGVDT. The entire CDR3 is CASSGPTGVDTYTF.

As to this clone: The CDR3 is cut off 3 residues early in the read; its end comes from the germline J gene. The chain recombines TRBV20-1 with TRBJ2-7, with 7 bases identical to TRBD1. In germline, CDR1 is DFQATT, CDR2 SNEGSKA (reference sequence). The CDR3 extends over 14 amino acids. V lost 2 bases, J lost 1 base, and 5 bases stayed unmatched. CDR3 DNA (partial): TGCAGTGCTAGACCGGGACAGCAGTCCTACGAG. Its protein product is CSARPGQQSYE. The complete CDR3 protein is CSARPGQQSYEQYF.

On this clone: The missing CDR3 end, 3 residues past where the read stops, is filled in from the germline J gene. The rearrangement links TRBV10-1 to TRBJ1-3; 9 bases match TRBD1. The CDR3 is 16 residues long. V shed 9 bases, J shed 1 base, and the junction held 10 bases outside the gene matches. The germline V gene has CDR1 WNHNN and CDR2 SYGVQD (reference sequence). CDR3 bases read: TGCGCCAGGAACAGGGGGCCGAAGAAATCTGGAAACACC. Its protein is CARNRGPKKSGNT. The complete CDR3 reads CARNRGPKKSGNTIYF.